Sequencing of this T cell receptor (beta chain) was carried out in a study of blood T cell repertoires in COVID-19. Study details: Sources were T cells, B-cell-depleted T cells, or PBMCs; the material itself was cDNA or gDNA.

Study processing details: How many nucleated cells were present was estimated from reference gene primer amplification. Assay used: immunoSEQ multiplex PCR; TCRdb lists only in-frame clones, some missing. The V and J calls and clone size were taken over from that table, and D and trimming were inferred from the DNA. The sample yields approximately 150,000 clones, about four fifths seen once. Sequenced input: PBMCs or T cells enriched from blood (not recorded which). The clonotype comes from a man in his fifties or sixties who had recovered from COVID-19.

The CDR3 here is CASSLDIPLAGANVLTF. CDR3 coding DNA: TGTGCCAGCAGCCTGGACATACCTCTAGCTGGGGCCAACGTCCTGACTTTC. This chain uses TRBV11-2 with TRBJ2-6; TRBD1 is a possible D gene (5 bases). In germline, CDR1 is SGHAT, CDR2 FQNNGV. This CDR3 has 17 residues. V dropped 5 bases and J dropped 2 bases, with 16 bases sitting between them.